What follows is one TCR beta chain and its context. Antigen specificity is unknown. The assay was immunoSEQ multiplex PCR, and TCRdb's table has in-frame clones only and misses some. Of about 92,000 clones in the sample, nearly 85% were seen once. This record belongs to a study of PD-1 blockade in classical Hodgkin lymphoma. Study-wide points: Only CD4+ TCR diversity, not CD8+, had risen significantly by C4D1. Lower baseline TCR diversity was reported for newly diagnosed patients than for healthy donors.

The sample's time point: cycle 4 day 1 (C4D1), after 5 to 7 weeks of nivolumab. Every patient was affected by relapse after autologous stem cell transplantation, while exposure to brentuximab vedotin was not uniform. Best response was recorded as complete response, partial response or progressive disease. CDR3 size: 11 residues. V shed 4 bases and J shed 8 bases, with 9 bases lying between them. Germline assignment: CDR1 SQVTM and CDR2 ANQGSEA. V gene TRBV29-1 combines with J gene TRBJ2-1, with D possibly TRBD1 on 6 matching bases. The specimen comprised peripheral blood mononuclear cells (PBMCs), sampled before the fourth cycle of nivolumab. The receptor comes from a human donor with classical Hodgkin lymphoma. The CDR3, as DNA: TGCAGCGTTGGTGCAGGGGATGAGCAGTTCTTC. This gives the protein CSVGAGDEQFF.